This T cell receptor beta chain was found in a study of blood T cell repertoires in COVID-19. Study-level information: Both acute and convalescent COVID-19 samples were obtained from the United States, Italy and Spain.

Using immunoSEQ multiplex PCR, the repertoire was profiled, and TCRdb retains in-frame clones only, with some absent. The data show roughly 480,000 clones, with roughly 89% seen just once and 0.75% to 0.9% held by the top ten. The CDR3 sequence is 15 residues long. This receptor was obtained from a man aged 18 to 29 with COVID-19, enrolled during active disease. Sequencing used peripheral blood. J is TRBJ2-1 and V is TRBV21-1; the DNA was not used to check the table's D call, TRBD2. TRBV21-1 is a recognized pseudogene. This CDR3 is CASSKGLASYNEQFF. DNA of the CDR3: TGTGCCAGCAGCAAAGGACTAGCGTCGTACAATGAGCAGTTCTTC.